These T cell receptor beta chains were read from a single sample in a study of esophageal squamous cell carcinoma under preoperative chemotherapy. Each CDR3 protein gets one entry after TCRdb re-called the PCR reads with MiXCR. The table shows some 32,000 distinct CDR3 sequences, with around half occurring only once. Sampling took place from a patient given preoperative chemotherapy. These receptors were obtained from a human donor with esophageal squamous cell carcinoma. The donor label of this sample is uncertain. CDR3s include the opening cysteine and the closing phenylalanine or tryptophan. A D gene is named only where the DNA matches it firmly. Clone size is shown for a subset of rows, as once, few, many or a class of expanded clone.

TRBJ2-3,-,many,TRBV7-9,TGTGCCAGCAGACCGACAGTAACACTAACGGATACGCAGTATTTT,CASRPTVTLTDTQYF
TRBJ1-2,TRBD1,once,TRBV6-1,TGTGCCAGCAGTGAAGTTATTACAGGGGTCTATGGCTACACCTTC,CASSEVITGVYGYTF
TRBJ2-5,TRBD2,few,TRBV7-6,TGTGCCAGCAGCTTAGCGGGGCTAGCGGGGGAAGAGACCCAGTACTTC,CASSLAGLAGEETQYF
TRBJ2-3,-,-,TRBV11-3,-,CASSVGAGTRNLDTQYF
TRBJ2-3,-,few,TRBV7-9,TGTGCCAGCAGCTTAGGTTGGGCAGGCAGCACAGATACGCAGTATTTT,CASSLGWAGSTDTQYF
TRBJ2-3,-,-,TRBV6-1,TGTGCCAGCAGGGGATCGGGCGGGTCTAGCACAGATACGCAGTATTTT,CASRGSGGSSTDTQYF
TRBJ2-5,-,-,TRBV5-8,TGTGCCAGCAGCCTACCCGGACGATTCCAAGAGACCCAGTACTTC,CASSLPGRFQETQYF
TRBJ2-7,TRBD1,-,TRBV7-2,TGTGCCGGCGGCCTAGGGGGCCGAGACACAGAGACGCAGTACTTC,CAGGLGGRDTETQYF
TRBJ2-5,-,many,TRBV12-3/TRBV12-4,TGTGCCAGCAGTTTAGGTGGGGGACTCATCAGGTACTTC,CASSLGGGLIRYF
TRBJ2-3,-,-,TRBV7-9,TGTGCCAGCAGCTTAGGCGGCTATACAGATACGCAGTATTTT,CASSLGGYTDTQYF
TRBJ2-3,-,once,TRBV27,TGTGCCAGCAGTCCCCGGACAGTCCAAGGTTACGATACGCAGTATTTT,CASSPRTVQGYDTQYF
TRBJ2-4,-,-,TRBV7-2,TGTGCCAGCACGGGGGCGGGTACCAGAGACACTCAGTACTTC,CASTGAGTRDTQYF
TRBJ2-1,TRBD2,-,TRBV11-2,TGTGCCAGCAGCTCATGGGGGGGGGGGGGGGGGTACAATGAGCAGTTCTTC,CASSSWGGGGGYNEQFF
TRBJ2-1,TRBD2,many,TRBV6-2/TRBV6-3,TGTGCCAGCAGTTACGAACTCCTAGCGGGGGGTGGGAATGAGCAGTTCTTC,CASSYELLAGGGNEQFF
TRBJ2-7,TRBD2,-,TRBV10-2,TGCGCCAGCAGAAAGCGTCGGGCAAGCGGGGGGGCTTACAATGAGCAGTACTTC,CASRKRRASGGAYNEQYF
TRBJ2-5,-,many,TRBV5-6,TGTGCCAGCAGCTTGGCACGGGTATCAAAAAAGGCGGTAGAGACCCAGTACTTC,CASSLARVSKKAVETQYF
TRBJ2-1,-,few,TRBV4-2,TGTGCCAGCAGCCTTCAGGGGGGGGAAATCGATGAGCAGTTCTTC,CASSLQGGEIDEQFF
TRBJ2-2,TRBD2,-,TRBV12-5,TGTGCTACCTCCGGGACTAGCCCAGGGGAGCTGTATTTT,CATSGTSPGELYF
TRBJ2-3,TRBD2,-,TRBV7-8,TGTGCCAGCAGCCCGCGGGAGGGAGCCACAGATATTCAGTACTTT,CASSPREGATDIQYF
TRBJ1-4,-,many,TRBV7-8,TGTGCCAGCACCCCCTCCCCGGTGTTAGACCTGTCCCGTGAAAAACTGTTTTTT,CASTPSPVLDLSREKLFF
TRBJ2-3,-,-,TRBV7-2,TGTCCCAGCAGCGCGCGGGGAAGCAAAGACATGCAGTATTTT,CPSSARGSKDMQYF
TRBJ2-3,-,-,TRBV10-2,TGCGCCAGCAGTGACTTGGCGGGAATCCCAGATACGCAGTATTTT,CASSDLAGIPDTQYF
TRBJ2-1,-,large,TRBV7-2,TGTGCCAGCAGCTTAGATATAGTCTACAATGAGCAGTTCTTC,CASSLDIVYNEQFF
TRBJ2-5,TRBD2,many,TRBV25-1,TGTGCCAGCAGCTTGACTAGCGGGGGGACTGAGACCCAGTACTTC,CASSLTSGGTETQYF
TRBJ1-6,TRBD1,many,TRBV7-2,TGTGCCAGCAGCTTACGGACAGGGACCCTCCACTTT,CASSLRTGTLHF
TRBJ2-5,-,once,TRBV7-2,TGTGCCAGCAGCCCCAGCCAGGCGAAGACCCAGAACTTC,CASSPSQAKTQNF
TRBJ2-5,-,once,TRBV7-2,TGTGCCAGCGAGCAGAACCAAGAGACCCGGTTCTTC,CASEQNQETRFF
TRBJ2-4,-,-,TRBV12-3/TRBV12-4,TGTCGCGGCACGGGGCGGCCCGCCAAAAACACTCAGTATTTC,CRGTGRPAKNTQYF
TRBJ2-7,TRBD2,-,TRBV5-4,TGTGCCAGCAGCTTGGGGACTAGCGGGGAAATAACCTACGAGCAGTACTTC,CASSLGTSGEITYEQYF
TRBJ2-2,-,many,TRBV12-3/TRBV12-4,TGTGCCAGCAGTTTTCCTATGTACACCGGGGAGCTGTTTTTT,CASSFPMYTGELFF